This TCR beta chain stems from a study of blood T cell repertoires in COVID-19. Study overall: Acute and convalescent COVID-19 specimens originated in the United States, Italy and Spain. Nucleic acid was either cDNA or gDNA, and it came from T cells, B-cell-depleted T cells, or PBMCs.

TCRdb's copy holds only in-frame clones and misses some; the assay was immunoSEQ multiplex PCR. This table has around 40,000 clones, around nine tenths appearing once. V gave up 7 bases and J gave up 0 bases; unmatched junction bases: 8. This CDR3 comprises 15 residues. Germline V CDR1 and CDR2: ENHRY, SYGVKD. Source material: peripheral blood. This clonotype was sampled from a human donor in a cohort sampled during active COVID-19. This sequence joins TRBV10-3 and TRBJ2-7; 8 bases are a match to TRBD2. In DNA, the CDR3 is TGTGCCATCACTCTAGGCGGGGGGCCCTCCTACGAGCAGTACTTC. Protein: CAITLGGGPSYEQYF.